A single sample gave rise to the 21 T cell receptor beta chains below, sequenced in a study of blood T cell repertoires in COVID-19. Some clones are missing from TCRdb's copy, which holds only in-frame ones; the method was immunoSEQ multiplex PCR. The sample lists approximately 50,000 clones; roughly nine tenths were seen once. The sample taken for sequencing was peripheral blood. The source is an older man with acute or convalescent COVID-19.

This chain joins TRBV6-2 or TRBV6-3 and TRBJ2-5, with no clear D. The CDR3 runs to 19 residues. Germline V gives CDR1 MNHEY, CDR2 SVGEGT. The V end lost 0 bases, the J end lost 5 bases, and 25 bases lay between the germline ends. CDR3 amino acids: CASSYSNRQDEAPLETQYF. The DNA for the CDR3 is TGTGCCAGCAGTTACTCGAATAGGCAGGATGAAGCTCCATTGGAGACCCAGTACTTC.

The rearrangement links TRBV27 to TRBJ1-2; TRBD1 matches 9 bases. Germline V gene sequence: CDR1 MNHEY, CDR2 SMNVEV (reference sequence). Trimming removed 4 bases from V and 7 bases from J; junction bases left unmatched: 7. The CDR3 is made up of 14 amino acids. CDR3 coding DNA: TGTGCCAGCAGTTCCCGGGACAGGGTCCTTGGCTACACCTTC. It yields the protein CASSSRDRVLGYTF.

The chain carries TRBV2 and TRBJ2-1; no clear D. V lost 7 bases and J 6 bases, leaving 7 bases between the germline ends. The CDR3 is 11 residues long. Looked up from germline, CDR1 is SNHLY and CDR2 is FYNNEI. CDR3 DNA: TGTGCCAGCATTTTCGGCAATGAGCAGTTCTTC. The encoded protein is CASIFGNEQFF.

The chain is built from TRBV6-5 and TRBJ2-5; TRBD1 matches at 8 bases. CDR3 length: 15 residues. Germline assignment: CDR1 MNHEY and CDR2 SVGAGI. The trim removed 8 bases at V and 2 bases at J, leaving 10 bases unmatched. The CDR3 here is CASESGGALQETQYF. CDR3 sequence (DNA): TGTGCCAGCGAATCAGGGGGCGCCCTTCAAGAGACCCAGTACTTC.

The chain employs TRBV7-9 and TRBJ2-2, with no clear D. The CDR3 length is 13 residues. Trimming left V 4 bases short and J 5 bases short, with 8 bases between. Germline-derived CDR1 and CDR2 are SEHNR and FQNEAQ (reference sequence). Written as DNA, the CDR3 is TGTGCCAGCAGCTCGGAGAGGACCGGGGAGCTGTTTTTT. Translated, it gives CASSSERTGELFF.

This chain links TRBV28 with TRBJ1-1; no reliable D call. Germline CDR1 and CDR2: MDHEN and SYDVKM. The CDR3 has 14 residues. Trimming took 4 bases from V and 3 from J, leaving 12 bases between them. CDR3 sequence (DNA): TGTGCCAGCAGTTCAGGAAGTTGGGACACTGAAGCTTTCTTT. The encoded protein is CASSSGSWDTEAFF.

The chain couples TRBV5-1 to TRBJ2-3; 8 bases are shared with TRBD1. Trimming removed 5 bases from V and 6 bases from J; junction bases left unmatched: 14. This CDR3 has 16 amino acids. Per germline, CDR1 SGHRS and CDR2 YFSETQ. In nucleotides, the CDR3 is TGCGCCAGCAGACGGCAACCCGGGACAGGTGTCGATACGCAGTATTTT. This sequence encodes CASRRQPGTGVDTQYF.

V usage is TRBV2 and J usage is TRBJ1-2; maybe TRBD1 (5 bases). V lost 6 bases and J 1 base, leaving 12 bases between the germline ends. This CDR3 is built from 14 residues. Germline CDR1 and CDR2: SNHLY and FYNNEI. CDR3 sequence (DNA): TGTGCCAGCAGACCAGGACAAGTTAACTATGGCTACACCTTC. As protein: CASRPGQVNYGYTF.

V usage is TRBV19 and J usage is TRBJ2-5; 7 bases are a match to TRBD1. Germline assignment: CDR1 LNHDA and CDR2 SQIVND (reference sequence). Trimming cost V 6 bases and J 1 base; bases outside gene matches: 14. The CDR3 totals 17 residues. This chain's CDR3 is CASSSPGTAYPQETQYF. CDR3 coding DNA: TGTGCCAGTAGCTCCCCGGGGACAGCTTACCCCCAAGAGACCCAGTACTTC. The full variable domain, its missing parts supplied by reference TRBV19 and TRBJ2-5, is DGGITQSPKYLFRKEGQNVTLSCEQNLNHDAMYWYRQDPGQGLRLIYYSQIVNDFQKGDIAEGYSVSREKKESFPLTVTSAQKNPTAFYLCASSSPGTAYPQETQYFGPGTRLLVL.

The chain's CDR3 is CASSWGPLGNYEQYF. In nucleotides, the CDR3 is TGTGCCAGCAGTTGGGGCCCTCTGGGGAACTACGAGCAGTACTTC. The chain recombines TRBV28 with TRBJ2-7, with a possible D match to TRBD1 (5 bases). V dropped 4 bases and J dropped 3 bases, with 16 bases sitting between them. Germline CDR1 reads MDHEN; CDR2 reads SYDVKM. The CDR3 contains 15 residues. The full variable domain, rest sourced from reference TRBV28 and TRBJ2-7, is DVKVTQSSRYLVKRTGEKVFLECVQDMDHENMFWYRQDPGLGLRLIYFSYDVKMKEKGDIPEGYSVSREKKERFSLILESASTNQTSMYLCASSWGPLGNYEQYFGPGTRLTVT.

The chain joins TRBV4-2 to TRBJ2-1, with 9 bases matching TRBD2. The CDR3 has 17 residues. Germline V gene sequence: CDR1 LGHNA, CDR2 YNFKEQ. The ends lost 1 base at V and 5 bases at J; junction bases unmatched: 9. The CDR3 DNA sequence: TGTGCCAGCAGCCAAGGGTCCGGGACTAGCTTCCACAATGAGCAGTTCTTC. Translating gives CASSQGSGTSFHNEQFF.

The chain has TRBV4-2 and TRBJ1-4; 8 nucleotides line up with TRBD1. Germline assignment: CDR1 LGHNA and CDR2 YNFKEQ. V lost 0 bases, J lost 7 bases, and 10 bases stayed unmatched. The CDR3 is 17 residues long. CDR3 sequence: CASSQEGGGRGPEKLFF. CDR3 coding DNA: TGTGCCAGCAGCCAAGAAGGAGGGGGCAGGGGGCCTGAAAAACTGTTTTTT.

The sample holds one count of this clone. The chain recombines TRBV7-2 with TRBJ2-2, with D possibly matching TRBD1 (6 bases). Germline assignment: CDR1 SGHTA and CDR2 FQGNSA. V lost 3 bases and J lost 6, with 14 bases in between. CDR3 length: 15 residues. The CDR3 DNA sequence: TGTGCCAGCAGCTTGGGTCAGGGGCGGGCCGGGGAGCTGTTTTTT. Protein: CASSLGQGRAGELFF.

This chain connects TRBV11-2 to TRBJ1-1, with unresolved D. V was pared by 0 bases and J by 9 bases, with 11 bases between. The CDR3 is 13 residues long. Germline lookup yields CDR1 SGHAT and CDR2 FQNNGV. The CDR3 loop reads CASSLDPGYQAFF. CDR3 DNA: TGTGCCAGCAGCTTAGATCCCGGTTACCAAGCTTTCTTT.

The rearrangement joins TRBV5-1 to TRBJ1-6; 7 bases agree with TRBD1. V was clipped by 6 bases and J by 6 bases; unmatched bases: 9. The CDR3 totals 15 residues. CDR1 is SGHRS, CDR2 YFSETQ, per germline. In DNA form, the CDR3 reads TGCGCCAGCACCCAAACGGGGACAGTTAATTCACCCCTCCACTTT. Encoded protein: CASTQTGTVNSPLHF.

The chain carries TRBV28 and TRBJ1-3; 7 nucleotides match TRBD1. The CDR3 has 18 amino acids. Unmatched junction bases numbered 14, after V lost 5 bases and J lost 1 base. CDR1 is MDHEN and CDR2 is SYDVKM in the germline V gene. CDR3 amino acids: CASSGHPHSGQSGNTIYF. The CDR3 DNA reads as TGTGCCAGCAGTGGACACCCTCACTCGGGACAGTCTGGAAACACCATATATTTT.

This rearrangement joins TRBV6-2 or TRBV6-3 to TRBJ1-6; no firm D call. The V gene lost 2 bases and the J gene lost 6 bases, with 11 bases spanning the gap. This CDR3 has 15 residues. Germline V gene sequence: CDR1 MNHEY, CDR2 SVGEGT. CDR3 protein: CASSYARSGNSPLHF. CDR3 in DNA: TGTGCCAGCAGTTACGCCCGATCGGGTAATTCACCCCTCCACTTT.

The V call is TRBV18, the J call TRBJ2-1; weak D call: TRBD2 (5 bases). V dropped 4 bases and J dropped 8 bases, with 18 bases sitting between them. CDR1 KGHSH and CDR2 LQKENI come from the germline V gene. This CDR3 spans 15 amino acids. CDR3 in amino acids: CASSLLGERSHEQFF. CDR3 coding DNA: TGTGCCAGCTCACTACTGGGTGAGCGGAGCCATGAGCAGTTCTTC. Full variable domain (outside the CDR3, taken from reference TRBV18 and TRBJ2-1): NAGVMQNPRHLVRRRGQEARLRCSPMKGHSHVYWYRQLPEEGLKFMVYLQKENIIDESGMPKERFSAEFPKEGPSILRIQQVVRGDSAAYFCASSLLGERSHEQFFGPGTRLTVL.

The gene calls are TRBV19 and TRBJ1-2, with D possibly being TRBD1 (6 bases). CDR3 size: 13 residues. V was shortened by 5 bases and J by 5 bases, with 12 bases between the two germline ends. Per the germline V gene, CDR1 is LNHDA and CDR2 is SQIVND (reference sequence). CDR3 nucleotides: TGTGCCAGTAGTGACAGGCCTCCATATGGCTACACCTTC. It yields the protein CASSDRPPYGYTF.

The J gene is TRBJ1-2, the V gene TRBV19; perhaps TRBD1 as D (6 bases). CDR3 size: 14 residues. Germline V gives CDR1 LNHDA, CDR2 SQIVND (reference sequence). The ends were cut back, 5 bases at V and 4 bases at J, with 14 bases in the middle. The DNA for the CDR3 is TGTGCCAGTAGTTACTCAGGGGACCCCTATGGCTACACCTTC. This gives the protein CASSYSGDPYGYTF.

The V gene is TRBV6-5, the J gene TRBJ1-6; 7 bases agree with TRBD1. Germline V CDR1 and CDR2: MNHEY, SVGAGI. V trimming: 5 bases; J trimming: 6 bases; junction bases outside the gene matches: 4. CDR3 length equals 14 residues. DNA for the CDR3: TGTGCCAGCAGTAGGACAGGTTCTAATTCACCCCTCCACTTT. Protein sequence: CASSRTGSNSPLHF.